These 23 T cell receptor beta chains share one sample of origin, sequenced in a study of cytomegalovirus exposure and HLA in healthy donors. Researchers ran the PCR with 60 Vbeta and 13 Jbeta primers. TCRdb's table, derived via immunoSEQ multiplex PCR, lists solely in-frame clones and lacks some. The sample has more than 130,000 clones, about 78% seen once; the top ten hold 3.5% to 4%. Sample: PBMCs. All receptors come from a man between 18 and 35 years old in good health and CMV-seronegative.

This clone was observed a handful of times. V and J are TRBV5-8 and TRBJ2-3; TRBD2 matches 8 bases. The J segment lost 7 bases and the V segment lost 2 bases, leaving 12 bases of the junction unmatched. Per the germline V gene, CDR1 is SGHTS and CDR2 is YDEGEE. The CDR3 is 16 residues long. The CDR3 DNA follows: TGTGCCAGCAGCTTAAGTTTTGCGGGGGGCTCTCATACGCAGTATTTT. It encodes CASSLSFAGGSHTQYF.

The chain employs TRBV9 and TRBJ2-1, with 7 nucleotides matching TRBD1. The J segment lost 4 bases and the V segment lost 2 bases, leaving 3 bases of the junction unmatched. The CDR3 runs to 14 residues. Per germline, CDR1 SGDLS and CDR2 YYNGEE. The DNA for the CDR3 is TGTGCCAGCAGCGTTACGACAGGGTACAATGAGCAGTTCTTC. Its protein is CASSVTTGYNEQFF.

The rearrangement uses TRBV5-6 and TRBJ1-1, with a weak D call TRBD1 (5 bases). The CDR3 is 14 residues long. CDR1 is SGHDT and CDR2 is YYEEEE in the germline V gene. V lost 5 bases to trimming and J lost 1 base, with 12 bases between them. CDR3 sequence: CASSFLGGNTEAFF. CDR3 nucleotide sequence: TGTGCCAGCAGTTTCCTGGGGGGGAACACTGAAGCTTTCTTT.

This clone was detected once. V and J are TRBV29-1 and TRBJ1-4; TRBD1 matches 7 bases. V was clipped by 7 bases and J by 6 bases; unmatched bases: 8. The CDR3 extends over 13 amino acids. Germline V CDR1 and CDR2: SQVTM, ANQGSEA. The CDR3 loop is CSALGGGHEKLFF. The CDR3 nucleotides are TGCAGCGCGCTCGGAGGGGGCCATGAAAAACTGTTTTTT.

In DNA, the CDR3 is TGCAGCGTTGAAAGGACAGGGGGACGGCAAGAGACCCAGTACTTC. It is translated as CSVERTGGRQETQYF. This chain uses TRBV29-1 with TRBJ2-5; 10 positions match TRBD1. The V gene's germline CDR1 is SQVTM and CDR2 ANQGSEA. The CDR3 spans 15 residues. V was clipped by 2 bases and J by 2 bases; unmatched bases: 5.

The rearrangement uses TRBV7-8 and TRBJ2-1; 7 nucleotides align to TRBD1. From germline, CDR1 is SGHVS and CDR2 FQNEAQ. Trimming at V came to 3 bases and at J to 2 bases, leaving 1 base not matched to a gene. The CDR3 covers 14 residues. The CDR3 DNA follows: TGTGCCAGCAGCTTTACAGGGGCCTACAATGAGCAGTTCTTC. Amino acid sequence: CASSFTGAYNEQFF. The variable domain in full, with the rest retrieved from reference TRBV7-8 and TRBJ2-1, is GAGVSQSPRYKVAKRGQDVALRCDPISGHVSLFWYQQALGQGPEFLTYFQNEAQLDKSGLPSDRFFAERPEGSVSTLKIQRTQQEDSAVYLCASSFTGAYNEQFFGPGTRLTVL.

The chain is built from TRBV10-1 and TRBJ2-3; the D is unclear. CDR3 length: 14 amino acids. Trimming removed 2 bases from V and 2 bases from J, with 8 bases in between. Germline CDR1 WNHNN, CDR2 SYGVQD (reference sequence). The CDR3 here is CASSEGLFTDTQYF. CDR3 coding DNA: TGCGCCAGCAGTGAGGGGCTATTCACAGATACGCAGTATTTT.

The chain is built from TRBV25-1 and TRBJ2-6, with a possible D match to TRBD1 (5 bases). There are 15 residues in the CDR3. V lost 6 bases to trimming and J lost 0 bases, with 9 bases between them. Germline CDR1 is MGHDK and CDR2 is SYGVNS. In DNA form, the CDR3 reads TGTGCCAGCAGGGGGCGTTTCTCTGGGGCCAACGTCCTGACTTTC. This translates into CASRGRFSGANVLTF.

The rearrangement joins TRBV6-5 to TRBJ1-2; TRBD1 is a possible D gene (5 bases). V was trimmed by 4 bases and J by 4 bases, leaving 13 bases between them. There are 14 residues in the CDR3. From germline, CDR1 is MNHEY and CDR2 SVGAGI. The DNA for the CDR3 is TGTGCCAGCAGTTCTTCTAGACAGAGCTATGGCTACACCTTC. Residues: CASSSSRQSYGYTF.

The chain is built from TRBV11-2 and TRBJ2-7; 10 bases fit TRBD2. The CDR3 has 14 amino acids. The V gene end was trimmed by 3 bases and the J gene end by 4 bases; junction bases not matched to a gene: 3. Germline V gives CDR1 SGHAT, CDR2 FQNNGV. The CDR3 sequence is CASSLTSGLYEQYF. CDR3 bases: TGTGCCAGCAGCTTGACTAGCGGGCTATACGAGCAGTACTTC.

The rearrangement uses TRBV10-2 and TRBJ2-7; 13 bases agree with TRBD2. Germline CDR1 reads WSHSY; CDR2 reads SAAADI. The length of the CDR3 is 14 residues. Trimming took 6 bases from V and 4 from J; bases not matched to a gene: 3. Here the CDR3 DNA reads TGCGCCAGCAGAACTAGCGGGAGGGCATACGAGCAGTACTTC. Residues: CASRTSGRAYEQYF.

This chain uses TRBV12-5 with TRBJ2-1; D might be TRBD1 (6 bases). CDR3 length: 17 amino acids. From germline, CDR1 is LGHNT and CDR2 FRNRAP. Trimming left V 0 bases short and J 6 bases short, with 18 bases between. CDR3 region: CASGLVRAGVLPNEQFF. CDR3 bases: TGTGCTAGTGGTTTGGTAAGGGCAGGGGTCCTACCCAATGAGCAGTTCTTC.

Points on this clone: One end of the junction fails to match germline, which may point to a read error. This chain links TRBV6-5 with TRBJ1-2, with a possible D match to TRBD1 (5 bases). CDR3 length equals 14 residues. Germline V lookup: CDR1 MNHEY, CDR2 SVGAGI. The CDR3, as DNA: TGTGCCAGCAGTTACTCTGGGGGGAACTATGTCTACACCTTC. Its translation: CASSYSGGNYVYTF.

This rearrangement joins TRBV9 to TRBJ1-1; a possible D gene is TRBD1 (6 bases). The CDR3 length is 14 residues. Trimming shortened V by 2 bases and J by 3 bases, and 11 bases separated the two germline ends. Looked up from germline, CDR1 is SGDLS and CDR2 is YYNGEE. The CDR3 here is CASSVRGLDTEAFF. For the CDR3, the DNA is TGTGCCAGCAGCGTTAGGGGGTTGGACACTGAAGCTTTCTTT.

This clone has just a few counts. The CDR3 loop reads CASSVGGQGSYNEQFF. Here the CDR3 DNA reads TGTGCCAGCAGCGTGGGTGGACAGGGCTCCTACAATGAGCAGTTCTTC. The V gene is TRBV9, the J gene TRBJ2-1, with 8 bases matching TRBD1. J was trimmed by 0 bases and V by 2 bases; bases with no gene match: 4. This CDR3 is built from 16 residues. Per germline, CDR1 SGDLS and CDR2 YYNGEE.

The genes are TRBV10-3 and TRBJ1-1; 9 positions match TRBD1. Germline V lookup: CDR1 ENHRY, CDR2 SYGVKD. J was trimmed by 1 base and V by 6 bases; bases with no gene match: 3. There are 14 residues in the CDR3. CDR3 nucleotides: TGTGCCATCAGGCAGGACAGGGGGAACACTGAAGCTTTCTTT. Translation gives CAIRQDRGNTEAFF.

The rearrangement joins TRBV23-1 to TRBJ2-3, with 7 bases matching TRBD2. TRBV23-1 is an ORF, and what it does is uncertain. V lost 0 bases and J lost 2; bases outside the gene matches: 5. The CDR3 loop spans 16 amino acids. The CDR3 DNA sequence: TGCGCCAGCAGTCAATCGACCAAGCGGGACACAGATACGCAGTATTTT. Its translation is CASSQSTKRDTDTQYF.

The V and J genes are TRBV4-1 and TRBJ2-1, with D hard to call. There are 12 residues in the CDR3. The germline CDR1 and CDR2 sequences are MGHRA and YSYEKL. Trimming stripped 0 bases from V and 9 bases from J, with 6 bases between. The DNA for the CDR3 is TGCGCCAGCAGCCAAGATCCGAGTGAGCAGTTCTTC. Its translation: CASSQDPSEQFF.

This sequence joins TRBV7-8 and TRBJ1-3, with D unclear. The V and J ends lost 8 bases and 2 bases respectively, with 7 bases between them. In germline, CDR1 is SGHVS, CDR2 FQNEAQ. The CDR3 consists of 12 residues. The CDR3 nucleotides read TGTGCCAGCCGCCACACTGGAAACACCATATATTTT. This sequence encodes CASRHTGNTIYF.

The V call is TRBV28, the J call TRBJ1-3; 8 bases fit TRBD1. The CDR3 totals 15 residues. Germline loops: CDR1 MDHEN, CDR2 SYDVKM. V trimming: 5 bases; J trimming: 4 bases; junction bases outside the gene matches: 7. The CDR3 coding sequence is TGTGCCAGCAGTAACCAGGGGGCAGTGGGAAACACCATATATTTT. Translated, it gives CASSNQGAVGNTIYF.

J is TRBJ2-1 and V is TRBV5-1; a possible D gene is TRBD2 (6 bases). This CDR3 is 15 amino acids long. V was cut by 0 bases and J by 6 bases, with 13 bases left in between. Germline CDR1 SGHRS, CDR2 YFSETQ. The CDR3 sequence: CASSLGTSGVNEQFF. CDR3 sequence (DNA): TGCGCCAGCAGCTTGGGGACCTCGGGGGTCAATGAGCAGTTCTTC.

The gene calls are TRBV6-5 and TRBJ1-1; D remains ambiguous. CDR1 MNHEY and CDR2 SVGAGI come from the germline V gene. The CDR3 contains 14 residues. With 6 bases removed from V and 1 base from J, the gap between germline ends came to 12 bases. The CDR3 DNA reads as TGTGCCAGCAGCCCTACCCCCGCGAACACTGAAGCTTTCTTT. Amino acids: CASSPTPANTEAFF.

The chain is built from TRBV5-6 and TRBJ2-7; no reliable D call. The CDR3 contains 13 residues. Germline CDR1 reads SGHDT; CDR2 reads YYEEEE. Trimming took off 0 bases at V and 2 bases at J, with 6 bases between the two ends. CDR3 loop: CASSLDSTYEQYF. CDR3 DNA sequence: TGTGCCAGCAGCTTGGACAGCACCTACGAGCAGTACTTC.